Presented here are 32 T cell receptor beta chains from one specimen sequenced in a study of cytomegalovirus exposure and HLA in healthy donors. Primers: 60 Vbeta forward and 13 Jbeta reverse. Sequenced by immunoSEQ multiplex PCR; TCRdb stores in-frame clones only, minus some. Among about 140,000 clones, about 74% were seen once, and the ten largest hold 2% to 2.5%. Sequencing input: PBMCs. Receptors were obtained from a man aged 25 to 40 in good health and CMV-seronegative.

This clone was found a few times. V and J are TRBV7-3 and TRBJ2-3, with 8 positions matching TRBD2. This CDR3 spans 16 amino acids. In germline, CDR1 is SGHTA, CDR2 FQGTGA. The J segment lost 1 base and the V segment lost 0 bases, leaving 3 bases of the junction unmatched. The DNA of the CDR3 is TGTGCCAGCAGCTTAACGAGCGGGAGTCGCACAGATACGCAGTATTTT. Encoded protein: CASSLTSGSRTDTQYF.

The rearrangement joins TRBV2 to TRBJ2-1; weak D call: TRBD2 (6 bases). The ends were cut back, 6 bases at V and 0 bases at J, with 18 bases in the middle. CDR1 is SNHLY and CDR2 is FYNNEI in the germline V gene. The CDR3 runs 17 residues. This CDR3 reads CASRESPSVSSYNEQFF. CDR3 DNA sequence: TGTGCCAGCAGGGAATCTCCTAGCGTGAGCTCCTACAATGAGCAGTTCTTC. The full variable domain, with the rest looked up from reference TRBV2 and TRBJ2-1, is EPEVTQTPSHQVTQMGQEVILRCVPISNHLYFYWYRQILGQKVEFLVSFYNNEISEKSEIFDDQFSVERPDGSNFTLKIRSTKLEDSAMYFCASRESPSVSSYNEQFFGPGTRLTVL.

Here the CDR3 DNA reads TGTGCCAGCAGTACGCCGACTAGCGGGAACATGGTTGACGTCTACAATGAGCAGTTCTTC. Translating it yields CASSTPTSGNMVDVYNEQFF. V gene TRBV6-4 combines with J gene TRBJ2-1; 11 bases align to TRBD2. The J segment lost 3 bases and the V segment lost 5 bases, leaving 18 bases of the junction unmatched. The germline gives CDR1 MRHNA, CDR2 SNTAGT. The CDR3 consists of 20 residues.

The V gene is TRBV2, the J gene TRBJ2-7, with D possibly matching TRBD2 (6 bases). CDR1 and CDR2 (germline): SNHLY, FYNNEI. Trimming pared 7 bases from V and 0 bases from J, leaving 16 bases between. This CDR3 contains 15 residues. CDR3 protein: CASIPSGLDSYEQYF. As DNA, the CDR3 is TGTGCCAGCATCCCGAGCGGGCTTGACTCCTACGAGCAGTACTTC.

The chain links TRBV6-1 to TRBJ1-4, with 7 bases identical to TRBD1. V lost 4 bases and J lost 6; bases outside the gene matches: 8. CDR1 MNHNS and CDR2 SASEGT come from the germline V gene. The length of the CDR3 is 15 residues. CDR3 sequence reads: CASSGRQGGDEKLFF. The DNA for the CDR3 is TGTGCCAGCAGTGGTCGACAGGGCGGGGATGAAAAACTGTTTTTT.

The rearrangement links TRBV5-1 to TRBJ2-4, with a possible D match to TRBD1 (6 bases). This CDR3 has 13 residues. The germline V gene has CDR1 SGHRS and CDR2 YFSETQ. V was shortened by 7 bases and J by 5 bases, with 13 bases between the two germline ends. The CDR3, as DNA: TGCGCCAGCCGGTGGACAGAGGAAAACATTCAGTACTTC. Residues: CASRWTEENIQYF.

The CDR3 DNA sequence: TGTGCCAGCAGCCGTAGCGGGAGGGCCCCAGATACGCAGTATTTT. This sequence encodes CASSRSGRAPDTQYF. This chain connects TRBV7-8 to TRBJ2-3; 11 bases are shared with TRBD2. The germline CDR1 and CDR2 sequences are SGHVS and FQNEAQ. The CDR3 is 15 residues long. V shed 5 bases and J 4 bases; nucleotides not matched to a gene: 5. Supplemented by reference TRBV7-8 and TRBJ2-3, the full variable domain reads GAGVSQSPRYKVAKRGQDVALRCDPISGHVSLFWYQQALGQGPEFLTYFQNEAQLDKSGLPSDRFFAERPEGSVSTLKIQRTQQEDSAVYLCASSRSGRAPDTQYFGPGTRLTVL.

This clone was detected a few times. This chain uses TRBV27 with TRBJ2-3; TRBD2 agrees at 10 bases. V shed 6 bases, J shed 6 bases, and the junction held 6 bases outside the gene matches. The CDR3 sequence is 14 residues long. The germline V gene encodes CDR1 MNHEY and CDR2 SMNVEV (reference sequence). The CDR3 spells CASSLRTSGDTQYF. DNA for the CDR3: TGTGCCAGCAGCCTCCGGACTAGCGGTGATACGCAGTATTTT.

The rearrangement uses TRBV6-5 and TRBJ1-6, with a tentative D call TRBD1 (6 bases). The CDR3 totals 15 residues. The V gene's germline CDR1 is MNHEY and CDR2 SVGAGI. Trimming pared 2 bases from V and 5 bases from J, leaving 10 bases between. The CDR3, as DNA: TGTGCCAGCAGTTACCGCGGACAGAATAATTCACCCCTCCACTTT. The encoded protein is CASSYRGQNNSPLHF.

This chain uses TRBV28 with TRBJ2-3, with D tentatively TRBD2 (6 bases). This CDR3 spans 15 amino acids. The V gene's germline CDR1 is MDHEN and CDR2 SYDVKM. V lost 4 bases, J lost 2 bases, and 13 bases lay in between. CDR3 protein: CASSSGGAYTDTQYF. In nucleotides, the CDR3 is TGTGCCAGCAGTTCAGGCGGGGCTTACACAGATACGCAGTATTTT.

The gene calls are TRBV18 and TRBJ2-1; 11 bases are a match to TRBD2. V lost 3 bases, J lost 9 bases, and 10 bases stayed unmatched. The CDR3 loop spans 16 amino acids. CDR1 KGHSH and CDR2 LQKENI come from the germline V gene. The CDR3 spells CASSPGASGRRAEQFF. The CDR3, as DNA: TGTGCCAGCTCACCCGGGGCTAGCGGGAGGAGGGCTGAGCAGTTCTTC.

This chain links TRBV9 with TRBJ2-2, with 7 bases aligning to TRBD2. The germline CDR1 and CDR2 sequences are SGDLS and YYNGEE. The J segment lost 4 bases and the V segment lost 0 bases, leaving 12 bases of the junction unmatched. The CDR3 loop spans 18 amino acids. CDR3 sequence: CASSVGTWGGGITGELFF. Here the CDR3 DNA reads TGTGCCAGCAGCGTAGGTACTTGGGGCGGGGGAATCACCGGGGAGCTGTTTTTT.

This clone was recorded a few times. CDR3 amino acids: CASSGDNQETQYF. CDR3 bases: TGCGCCAGCAGCGGGGACAACCAAGAGACCCAGTACTTC. This sequence joins TRBV5-1 and TRBJ2-5, with D tentatively TRBD1 (6 bases). Per germline, CDR1 SGHRS and CDR2 YFSETQ. V lost 4 bases to trimming and J lost 0 bases, with 7 bases between them. The CDR3 consists of 13 residues.

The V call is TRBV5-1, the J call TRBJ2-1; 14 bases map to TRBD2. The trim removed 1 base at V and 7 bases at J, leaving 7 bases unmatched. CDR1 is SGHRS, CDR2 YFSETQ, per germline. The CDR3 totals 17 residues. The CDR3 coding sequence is TGCGCCAGCAGCTTGTATCCTTGGACTAGCGGGAGGAATGAGCAGTTCTTC. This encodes CASSLYPWTSGRNEQFF.

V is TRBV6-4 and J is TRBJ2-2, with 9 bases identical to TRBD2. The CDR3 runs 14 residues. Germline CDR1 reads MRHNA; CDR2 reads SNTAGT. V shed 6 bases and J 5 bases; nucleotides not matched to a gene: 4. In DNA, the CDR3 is TGTGCCAGCAGGCGGGAGGGTGATACCGGGGAGCTGTTTTTT. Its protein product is CASRREGDTGELFF.

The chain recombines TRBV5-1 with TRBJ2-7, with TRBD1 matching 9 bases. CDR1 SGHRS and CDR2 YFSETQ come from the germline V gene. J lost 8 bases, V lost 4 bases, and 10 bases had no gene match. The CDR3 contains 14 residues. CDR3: CASSAGTGPLKQYF. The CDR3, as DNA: TGCGCCAGCAGCGCGGGGACAGGGCCGTTAAAGCAGTACTTC.

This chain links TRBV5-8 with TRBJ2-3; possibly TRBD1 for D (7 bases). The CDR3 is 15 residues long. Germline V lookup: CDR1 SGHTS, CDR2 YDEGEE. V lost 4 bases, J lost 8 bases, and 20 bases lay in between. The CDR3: CASSLMTGWRGTQYF. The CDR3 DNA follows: TGTGCCAGCAGCCTTATGACAGGGTGGAGGGGTACGCAGTATTTT.

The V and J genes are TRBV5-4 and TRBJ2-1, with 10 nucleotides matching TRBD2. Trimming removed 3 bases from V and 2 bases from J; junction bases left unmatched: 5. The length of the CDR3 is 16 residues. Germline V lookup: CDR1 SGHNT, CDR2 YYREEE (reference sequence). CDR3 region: CASSSLLAGAYNEQFF. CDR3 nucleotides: TGTGCCAGCAGCTCTCTCCTAGCGGGGGCCTACAATGAGCAGTTCTTC.

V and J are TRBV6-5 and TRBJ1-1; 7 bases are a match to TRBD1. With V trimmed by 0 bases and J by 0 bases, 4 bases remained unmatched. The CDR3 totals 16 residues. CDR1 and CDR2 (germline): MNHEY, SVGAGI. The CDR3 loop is CASSYSAGTVNTEAFF. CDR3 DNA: TGTGCCAGCAGTTACTCCGCCGGGACAGTGAACACTGAAGCTTTCTTT.

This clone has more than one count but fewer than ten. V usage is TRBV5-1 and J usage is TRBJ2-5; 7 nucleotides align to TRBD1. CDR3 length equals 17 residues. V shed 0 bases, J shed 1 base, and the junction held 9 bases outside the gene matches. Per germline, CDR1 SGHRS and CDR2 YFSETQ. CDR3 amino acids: CASSLVVGTAAQETQYF. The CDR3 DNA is TGCGCCAGCAGCTTGGTAGTCGGGACAGCCGCCCAAGAGACCCAGTACTTC.

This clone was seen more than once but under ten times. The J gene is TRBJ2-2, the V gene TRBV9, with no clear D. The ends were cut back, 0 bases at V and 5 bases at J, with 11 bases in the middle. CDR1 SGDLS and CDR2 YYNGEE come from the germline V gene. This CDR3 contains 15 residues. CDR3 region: CASSVELHPTGELFF. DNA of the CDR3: TGTGCCAGCAGCGTAGAACTTCATCCAACCGGGGAGCTGTTTTTT.

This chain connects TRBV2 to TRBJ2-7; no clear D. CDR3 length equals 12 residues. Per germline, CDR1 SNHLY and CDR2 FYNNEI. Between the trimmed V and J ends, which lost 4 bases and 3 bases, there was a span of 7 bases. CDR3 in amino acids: CASSGANYEQYF. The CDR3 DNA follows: TGTGCCAGCAGTGGGGCGAACTACGAGCAGTACTTC.

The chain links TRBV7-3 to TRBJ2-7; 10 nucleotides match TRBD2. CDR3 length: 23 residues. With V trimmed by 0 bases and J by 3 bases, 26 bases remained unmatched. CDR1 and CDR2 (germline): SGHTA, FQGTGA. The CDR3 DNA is TGTGCCAGCAGCTTAACCCACGGTGGTCCACACCATGAAAAGGGGACTAGCGACTACGAGCAGTACTTC. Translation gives CASSLTHGGPHHEKGTSDYEQYF.

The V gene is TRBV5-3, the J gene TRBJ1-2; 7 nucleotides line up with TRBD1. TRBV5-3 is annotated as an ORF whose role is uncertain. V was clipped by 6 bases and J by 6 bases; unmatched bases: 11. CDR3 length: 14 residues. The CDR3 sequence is CARIQSGGLDGYTF. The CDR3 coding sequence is TGTGCCAGAATCCAGTCAGGGGGGTTAGATGGCTACACCTTC.

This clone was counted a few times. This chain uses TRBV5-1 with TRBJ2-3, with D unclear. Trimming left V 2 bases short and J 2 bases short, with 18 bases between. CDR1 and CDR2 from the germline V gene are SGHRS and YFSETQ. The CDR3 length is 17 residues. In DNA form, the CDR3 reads TGCGCCAGCAGCTTCTCGAAGACGGGTCCTAACACAGATACGCAGTATTTT. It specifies CASSFSKTGPNTDTQYF.

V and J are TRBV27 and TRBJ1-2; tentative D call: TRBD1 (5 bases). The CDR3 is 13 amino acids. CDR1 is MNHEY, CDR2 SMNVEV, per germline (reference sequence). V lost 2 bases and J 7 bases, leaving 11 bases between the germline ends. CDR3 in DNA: TGTGCCAGCAGTTTACGAGGGGAGGGTGGCTACACCTTC. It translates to CASSLRGEGGYTF.

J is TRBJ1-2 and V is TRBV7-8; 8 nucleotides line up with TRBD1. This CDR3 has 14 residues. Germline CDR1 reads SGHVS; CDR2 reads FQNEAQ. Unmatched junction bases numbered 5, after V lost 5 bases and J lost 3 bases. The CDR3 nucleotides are TGTGCCAGCAGCCCGACAGGGGAGGACTATGGCTACACCTTC. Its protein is CASSPTGEDYGYTF.

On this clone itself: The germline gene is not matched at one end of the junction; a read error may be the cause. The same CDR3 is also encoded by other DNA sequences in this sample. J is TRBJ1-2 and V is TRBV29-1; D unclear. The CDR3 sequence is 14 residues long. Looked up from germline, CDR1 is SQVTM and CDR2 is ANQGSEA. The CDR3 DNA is TGCAGCGTCCTTCATGGTCCGCGGGCCAATGGATACACCTTC. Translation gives CSVLHGPRANGYTF.

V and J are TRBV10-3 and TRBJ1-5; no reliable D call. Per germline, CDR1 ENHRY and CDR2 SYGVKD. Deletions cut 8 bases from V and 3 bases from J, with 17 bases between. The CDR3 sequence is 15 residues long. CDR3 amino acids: CAISESGTHNQPQHF. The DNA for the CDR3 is TGTGCCATCTCCGAGTCAGGAACTCACAATCAGCCCCAGCATTTT.

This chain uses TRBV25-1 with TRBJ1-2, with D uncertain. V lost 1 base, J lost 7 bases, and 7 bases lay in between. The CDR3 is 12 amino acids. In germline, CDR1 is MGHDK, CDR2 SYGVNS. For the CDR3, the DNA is TGTGCCAGCAGTGAATCTTTATCTGGCTACACCTTC. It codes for CASSESLSGYTF.

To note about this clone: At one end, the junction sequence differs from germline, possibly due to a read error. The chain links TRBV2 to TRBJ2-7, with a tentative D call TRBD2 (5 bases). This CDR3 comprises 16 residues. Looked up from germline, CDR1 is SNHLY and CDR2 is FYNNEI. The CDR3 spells CASSEVLGLGFYEQYF. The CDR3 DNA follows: TGTGCCAGCAGCGAAGTCTTAGGACTGGGATTCTACGAGCAGTACTTC.

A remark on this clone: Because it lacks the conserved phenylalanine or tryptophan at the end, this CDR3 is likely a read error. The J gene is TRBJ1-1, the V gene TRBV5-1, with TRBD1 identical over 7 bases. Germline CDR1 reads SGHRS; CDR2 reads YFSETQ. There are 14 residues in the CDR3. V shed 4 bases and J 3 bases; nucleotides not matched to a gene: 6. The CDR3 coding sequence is TGCGCCAGCAGCGCTGGACAGGCCTACACTGAAGCTTTCCTT. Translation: CASSAGQAYTEAFL.